Listed below are T cell receptor beta chains from one sample, sequenced in a study of blood T cells in healthy people across ages. TCRdb independently ran MiXCR on the 5' RACE reads; one entry per CDR3 protein. In the table there are hundreds of thousands of distinct CDR3 sequences, around a quarter of which are singletons. The data also belong to a second study, concerning T cells of mothers and their children.

Sequencing was performed on blood. Receptor source: a boy aged 5 to 17 in good health. CDR3s include the opening cysteine and the closing phenylalanine or tryptophan. A D gene is named only where the DNA matches it firmly. Clone size appears in some rows only: once, few, many, or a class for an expanded clone.

TRBJ1-5,-,-,TRBV19,CASSILADYSNQPQHF,TGTGCCAGTAGTATTCTGGCAGACTATAGCAATCAGCCCCAGCATTTT
TRBJ1-2,-,-,TRBV9,CASSASSGTQEFVYGYTF,TGTGCCAGCAGCGCCTCCTCCGGGACCCAAGAATTTGTCTATGGCTACACCTTC
TRBJ1-2,-,few,TRBV20-1,CSAMGRVYGYTF,TGCAGTGCCATGGGCAGGGTCTATGGCTACACCTTC
TRBJ2-7,-,-,TRBV9,CASSAAGNYEQYF,TGTGCCAGCAGCGCAGCGGGCAACTACGAGCAGTACTTC
TRBJ2-1,TRBD2,many,TRBV7-8,CASSFRPSGENEQFF,TGTGCCAGCAGCTTTCGGCCTAGCGGGGAAAATGAGCAGTTCTTC
TRBJ1-1,-,few,TRBV12-3/TRBV12-4,CASSSGTGGNTEAFF,TGTGCCAGCAGTTCGGGGACGGGGGGGAACACTGAAGCTTTCTTT
TRBJ2-7,-,-,TRBV5-1,CASSLDHIYEQYF,TGCGCCAGCAGCTTGGACCACATATACGAGCAGTACTTC
TRBJ1-1,-,-,TRBV27,CASSLSRYTEAFF,TGTGCCAGCAGTTTATCGAGGTACACTGAAGCTTTCTTT
TRBJ2-7,-,few,TRBV28,CASSFADYEQYF,TGTGCCAGCAGTTTCGCAGACTACGAGCAGTACTTC
TRBJ2-7,TRBD2,-,TRBV2,CASELAGSYEQYF,TGTGCCAGCGAACTAGCGGGATCCTACGAGCAGTACTTC
TRBJ2-5,-,-,TRBV29-1,CSVERWTEEQETQYF,TGCAGCGTTGAAAGATGGACAGAAGAACAAGAGACCCAGTACTTC
TRBJ2-5,-,-,TRBV7-9,CASSLGVTGAQETQYF,TGTGCCAGCAGCTTAGGTGTAACAGGCGCCCAAGAGACCCAGTACTTC
TRBJ1-2,-,few,TRBV5-4,CASSLAAGNEGYNYGYTF,TGTGCCAGCAGCTTGGCAGCAGGGAATGAGGGATATAACTATGGCTACACCTTC
TRBJ2-5,-,-,TRBV10-2,CASSEGGQRGETQYF,TGCGCCAGCAGCGAGGGGGGACAGAGGGGAGAGACCCAGTACTTC
TRBJ1-1,-,few,TRBV6-2/TRBV6-3,CASSWVFPGNEGAFF,TGTGCCAGCAGTTGGGTCTTCCCGGGAAACGAAGGAGCTTTCTTT
TRBJ1-3,-,-,TRBV7-9,CASSSAGGAGNTIYF,TGTGCCAGCAGCTCCGCCGGTGGGGCTGGAAACACCATATATTTT
TRBJ1-5,TRBD1,-,TRBV28,CASSFPQGGHQPQHF,TGTGCCAGCAGTTTCCCTCAGGGGGGGCATCAGCCCCAGCATTTT
TRBJ2-7,-,-,TRBV29-1,CSAQTIPYEQYF,TGCAGCGCCCAGACAATCCCCTACGAGCAGTACTTC
TRBJ2-5,TRBD1,-,TRBV6-5,CASSSTGTGQETQYF,TGTGCCAGCAGCAGTACCGGGACAGGACAAGAGACCCAGTACTTC
TRBJ1-1,TRBD1,-,TRBV7-3,CASSLGTGGFTEAFF,TGTGCCAGCAGCTTAGGGACAGGGGGCTTCACTGAAGCTTTCTTT
TRBJ2-1,-,-,TRBV6-2/TRBV6-3,CASSYSRNEQFF,TGTGCCAGCAGTTACTCTCGCAATGAGCAGTTCTTC
TRBJ2-7,-,-,TRBV12-3/TRBV12-4,CASSTKQGMYEQYF,TGTGCCAGCAGCACCAAACAGGGAATGTACGAGCAGTACTTC
TRBJ2-7,-,few,TRBV12-3/TRBV12-4,CASSFSLYEQYF,TGTGCCAGCAGTTTTTCCCTCTACGAGCAGTACTTC
TRBJ1-6,-,-,TRBV5-1,CASSLETASSYNSPLHF,TGCGCCAGCAGCTTGGAGACAGCCAGCTCCTATAATTCACCCCTCCACTTT
TRBJ2-6,TRBD2,few,TRBV7-2,CASSSTSGRTGANVLTF,TGTGCCAGCAGCTCGACTAGCGGGAGAACTGGGGCCAACGTCCTGACTTTC
TRBJ2-3,TRBD1,-,TRBV10-3,CAIWDRLTDTQYF,TGTGCCATATGGGACAGACTCACAGATACGCAGTATTTT
TRBJ2-1,-,-,TRBV4-3,CASSQVRKGWNEQFF,TGCGCCAGCAGCCAAGTGAGGAAAGGGTGGAATGAGCAGTTCTTC
TRBJ2-1,-,-,TRBV11-2,CASSLVADYNEQFF,TGTGCCAGCAGCTTAGTGGCAGACTACAATGAGCAGTTCTTC
TRBJ2-7,TRBD2,-,TRBV28,CASSPPGLARSYEQYF,TGTGCCAGCAGCCCCCCGGGACTAGCGCGCTCCTACGAGCAGTACTTC
TRBJ2-6,-,-,TRBV19,CASSMGQPYSGANVLTF,TGTGCCAGTAGTATGGGGCAGCCTTACTCTGGGGCCAACGTCCTGACTTTC
TRBJ2-3,-,few,TRBV7-8,CASSLNLEDTQYF,TGTGCCAGCAGCTTAAATCTGGAAGATACGCAGTATTTT
TRBJ2-5,TRBD2,few,TRBV5-1,CASSLAPSGRQETQYF,TGCGCCAGCAGCTTGGCCCCCAGCGGGAGGCAGGAGACCCAGTACTTC
TRBJ2-1,-,-,TRBV14,CASSQVDHSEQFF,TGTGCCAGCAGCCAAGTTGATCATAGTGAGCAGTTCTTC
TRBJ1-4,-,-,TRBV2,CASHPFPRNEKLFF,TGTGCCAGCCACCCATTCCCCCGGAATGAAAAACTGTTTTTT
TRBJ2-7,-,-,TRBV10-3,CAIARTNYEQYF,TGTGCCATCGCCCGGACCAACTACGAGCAGTACTTC
TRBJ2-1,TRBD2,-,TRBV28,CASSSPSGRSYNEQFF,TGTGCCAGCAGTTCCCCTAGCGGGAGATCATACAATGAGCAGTTCTTC
TRBJ2-1,-,few,TRBV12-3/TRBV12-4,CASSPRGWGEFF,TGTGCCAGCAGTCCCCGGGGCTGGGGGGAGTTCTTC
TRBJ2-6,-,many,TRBV29-1,CSVEFSGANVLTF,TGCAGCGTTGAGTTCTCTGGGGCCAACGTCCTGACTTTC
TRBJ2-5,TRBD1,-,TRBV5-1,CASRRDSSQETQYF,TGCGCCAGCAGACGGGACAGCTCCCAAGAGACCCAGTACTTC